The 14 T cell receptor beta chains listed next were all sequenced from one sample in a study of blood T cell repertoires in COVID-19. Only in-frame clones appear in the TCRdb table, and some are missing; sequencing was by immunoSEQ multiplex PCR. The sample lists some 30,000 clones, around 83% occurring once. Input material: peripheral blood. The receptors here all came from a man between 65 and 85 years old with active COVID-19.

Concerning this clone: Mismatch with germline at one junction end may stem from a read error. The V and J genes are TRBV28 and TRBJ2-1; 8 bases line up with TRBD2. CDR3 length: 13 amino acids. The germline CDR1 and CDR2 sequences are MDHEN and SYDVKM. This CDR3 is CASSLLREGEKFF. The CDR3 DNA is TGTGCCAGCAGTTTACTACGGGAGGGTGAGAAGTTCTTC.

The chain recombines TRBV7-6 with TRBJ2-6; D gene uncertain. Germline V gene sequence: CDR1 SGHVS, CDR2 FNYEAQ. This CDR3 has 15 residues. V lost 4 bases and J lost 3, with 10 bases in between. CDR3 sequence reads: CASSYSGVGANVLTF. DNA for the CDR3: TGTGCCAGCAGCTACTCCGGTGTTGGGGCCAACGTCCTGACTTTC.

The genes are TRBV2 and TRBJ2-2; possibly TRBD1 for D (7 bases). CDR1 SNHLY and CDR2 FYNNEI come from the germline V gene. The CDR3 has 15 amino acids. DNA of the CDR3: TGTGCGCACGAGACAGGGCGGGGTAGCACCGGGGAGCTGTTTTTT. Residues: CAHETGRGSTGELFF. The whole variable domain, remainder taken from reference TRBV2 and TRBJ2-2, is EPEVTQTPSHQVTQMGQEVILRCVPISNHLYFYWYRQILGQKVEFLVSFYNNEISEKSEIFDDQFSVERPDGSNFTLKIRSTKLEDSAMYFCAHETGRGSTGELFFGEGSRLTVL.

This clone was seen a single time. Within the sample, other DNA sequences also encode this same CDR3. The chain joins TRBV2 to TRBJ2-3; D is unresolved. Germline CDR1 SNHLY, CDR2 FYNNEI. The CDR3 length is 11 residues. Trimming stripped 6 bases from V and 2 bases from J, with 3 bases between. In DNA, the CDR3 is TGTGCCAGCAGCTACACAGATACGCAGTATTTT. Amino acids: CASSYTDTQYF.

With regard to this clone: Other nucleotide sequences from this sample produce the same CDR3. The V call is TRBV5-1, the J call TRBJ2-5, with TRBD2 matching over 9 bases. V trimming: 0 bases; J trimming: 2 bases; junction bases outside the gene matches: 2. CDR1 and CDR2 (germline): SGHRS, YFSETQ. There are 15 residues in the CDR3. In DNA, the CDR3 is TGCGCCAGCAGCTTGGCTAGCGGGACGCAAGAGACCCAGTACTTC. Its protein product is CASSLASGTQETQYF.

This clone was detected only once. Here the CDR3 reads CASSSYGLDTQYF. The CDR3 DNA follows: TGTGCCAGCAGCTCCTATGGGCTAGATACGCAGTATTTT. The V gene is TRBV11-3, the J gene TRBJ2-3; unclear D gene. CDR1 is SGHNT, CDR2 YENEEA, per germline. This CDR3 contains 13 residues. V gave up 4 bases and J gave up 5 bases, with 10 bases separating them.

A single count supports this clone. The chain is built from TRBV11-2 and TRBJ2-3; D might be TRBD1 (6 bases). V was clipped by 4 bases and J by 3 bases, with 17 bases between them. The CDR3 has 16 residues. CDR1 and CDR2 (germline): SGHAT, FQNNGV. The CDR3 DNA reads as TGTGCCAGCAGCTCATCGGTCAGGGGTATTACAGATACGCAGTATTTT. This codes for CASSSSVRGITDTQYF.

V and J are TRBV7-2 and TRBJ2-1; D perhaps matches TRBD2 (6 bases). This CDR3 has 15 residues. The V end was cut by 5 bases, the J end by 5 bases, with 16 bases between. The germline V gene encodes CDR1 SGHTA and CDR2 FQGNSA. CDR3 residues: CASSRPGGGHNEQFF. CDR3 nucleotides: TGTGCCAGCAGCCGGCCCGGGGGAGGACACAATGAGCAGTTCTTC. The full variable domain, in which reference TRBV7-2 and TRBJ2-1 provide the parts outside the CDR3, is GAGVSQSPSNKVTEKGKDVELRCDPISGHTALYWYRQSLGQGLEFLIYFQGNSAPDKSGLPSDRFSAERTGGSVSTLTIQRTQQEDSAVYLCASSRPGGGHNEQFFGPGTRLTVL.

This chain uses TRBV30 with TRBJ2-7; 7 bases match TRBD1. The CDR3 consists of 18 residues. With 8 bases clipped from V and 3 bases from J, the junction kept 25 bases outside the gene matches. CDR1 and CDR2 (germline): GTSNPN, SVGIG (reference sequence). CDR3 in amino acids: CAADDRAPRTLLIYEQYF. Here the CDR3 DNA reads TGTGCCGCAGACGACAGGGCACCCCGTACACTATTAATCTACGAGCAGTACTTC.

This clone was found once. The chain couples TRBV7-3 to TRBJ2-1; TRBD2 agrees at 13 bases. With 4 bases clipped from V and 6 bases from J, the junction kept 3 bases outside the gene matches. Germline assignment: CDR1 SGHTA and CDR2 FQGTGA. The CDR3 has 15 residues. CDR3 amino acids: CASSSLAGGPNEQFF. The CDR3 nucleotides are TGTGCCAGCAGCTCACTAGCGGGGGGGCCCAATGAGCAGTTCTTC.

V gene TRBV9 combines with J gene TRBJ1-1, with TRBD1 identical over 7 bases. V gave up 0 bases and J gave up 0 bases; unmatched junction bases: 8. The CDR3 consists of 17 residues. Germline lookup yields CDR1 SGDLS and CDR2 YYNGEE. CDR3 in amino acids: CASSVAGPGGMNTEAFF. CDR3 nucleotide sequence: TGTGCCAGCAGCGTAGCTGGGCCAGGGGGAATGAACACTGAAGCTTTCTTT.

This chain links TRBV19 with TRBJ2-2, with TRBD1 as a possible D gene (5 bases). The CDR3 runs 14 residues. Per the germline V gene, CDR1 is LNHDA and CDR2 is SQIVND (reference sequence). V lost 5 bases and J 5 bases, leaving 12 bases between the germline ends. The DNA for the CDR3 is TGTGCCAGTAGTTTCCTCTCAGGGACCGGGGAGCTGTTTTTT. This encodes CASSFLSGTGELFF.

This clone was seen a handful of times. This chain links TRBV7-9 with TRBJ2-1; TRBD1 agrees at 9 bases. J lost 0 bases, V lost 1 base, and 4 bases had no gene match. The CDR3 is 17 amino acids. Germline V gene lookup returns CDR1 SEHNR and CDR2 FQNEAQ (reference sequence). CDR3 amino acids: CASSLGGTGSSYNEQFF. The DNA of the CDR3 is TGTGCCAGCAGCTTAGGAGGGACAGGGAGCTCCTACAATGAGCAGTTCTTC.

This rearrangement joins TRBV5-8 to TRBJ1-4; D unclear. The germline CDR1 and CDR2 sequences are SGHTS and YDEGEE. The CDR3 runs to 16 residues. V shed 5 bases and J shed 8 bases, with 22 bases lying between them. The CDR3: CASRPTLDHSWEKLFF. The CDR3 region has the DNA TGTGCCAGCAGACCGACCTTAGACCATAGCTGGGAAAAACTGTTTTTT. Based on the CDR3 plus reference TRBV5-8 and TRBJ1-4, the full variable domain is EAGVTQSPTHLIKTRGQQATLRCSPISGHTSVYWYQQALGLGLQFLLWYDEGEERNRGNFPPRFSGRQFPNYSSELNVNALELEDSALYLCASRPTLDHSWEKLFFGSGTQLSVL.